This T cell receptor (beta chain) emerged from a study of blood T cell repertoires in COVID-19. Overall study context: Whether acute or convalescent, the COVID-19 samples came from the United States, Italy and Spain. PBMCs, B-cell-depleted T cells, or T cells were the source of the cDNA or gDNA that made up the material.

The CDR3 sequence is 16 residues long. Trimming cost V 2 bases and J 0 bases, with 12 bases left between them. In germline, CDR1 is MNHEY, CDR2 SMNVEV (reference sequence). In the source study's methods: Using reference gene primer amplification, nucleated cell counts were estimated. Clones were read by immunoSEQ multiplex PCR, and TCRdb kept only the in-frame ones, dropping some. The V and J calls and clone size are taken from that table; D and trimming were inferred from the DNA. The sample holds 98,000 or so clones, 80% to 90% seen once. This TCR derives from a human donor in a cohort sampled during active COVID-19. Source material: peripheral blood. This chain uses TRBV27 with TRBJ2-3; tentative D call: TRBD2 (6 bases). The CDR3 DNA is TGTGCCAGCAGTTTAGGCGCGGGGTGGAGCACAGATACGCAGTATTTT. As protein: CASSLGAGWSTDTQYF.